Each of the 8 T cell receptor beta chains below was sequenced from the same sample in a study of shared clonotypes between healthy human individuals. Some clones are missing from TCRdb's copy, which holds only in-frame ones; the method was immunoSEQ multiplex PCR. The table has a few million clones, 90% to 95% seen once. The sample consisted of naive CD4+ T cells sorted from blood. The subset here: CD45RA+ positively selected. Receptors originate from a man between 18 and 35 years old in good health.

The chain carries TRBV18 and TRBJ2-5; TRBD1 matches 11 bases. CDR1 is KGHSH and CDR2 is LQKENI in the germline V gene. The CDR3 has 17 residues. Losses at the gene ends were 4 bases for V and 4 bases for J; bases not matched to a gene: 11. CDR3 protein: CASSLRDTGTGGETQYF. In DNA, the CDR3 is TGTGCCAGCTCACTACGGGATACCGGGACAGGGGGAGAGACCCAGTACTTC.

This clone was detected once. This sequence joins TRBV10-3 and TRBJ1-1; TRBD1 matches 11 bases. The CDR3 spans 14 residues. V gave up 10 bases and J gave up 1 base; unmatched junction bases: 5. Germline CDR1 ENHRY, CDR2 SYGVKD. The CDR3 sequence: CATMDRGQNTEAFF. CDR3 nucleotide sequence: TGTGCCACGATGGACAGGGGGCAGAACACTGAAGCTTTCTTT.

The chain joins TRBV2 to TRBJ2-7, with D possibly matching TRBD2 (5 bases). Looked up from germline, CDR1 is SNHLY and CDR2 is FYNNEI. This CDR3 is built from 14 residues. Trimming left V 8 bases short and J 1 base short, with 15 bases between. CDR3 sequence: CASLLPGMSYEQYF. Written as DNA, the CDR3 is TGTGCCAGCCTACTGCCGGGGATGTCCTACGAGCAGTACTTC.

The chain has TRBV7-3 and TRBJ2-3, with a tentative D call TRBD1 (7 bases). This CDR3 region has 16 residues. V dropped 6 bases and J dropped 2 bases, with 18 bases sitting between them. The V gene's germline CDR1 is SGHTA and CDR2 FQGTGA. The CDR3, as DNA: TGTGCCAGCAGTCGGGGGACAGCACCCCTCACAGATACGCAGTATTTT. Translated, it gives CASSRGTAPLTDTQYF.

Written as DNA, the CDR3 is TGTGCCAGCAGCTGGTCCGGGACGCTCTATGGCTACACCTTC. Translation: CASSWSGTLYGYTF. The chain uses TRBV7-2 and TRBJ1-2; TRBD1 might be the D (5 bases). Trimming cost V 4 bases and J 4 bases, with 13 bases left between them. The CDR3 length is 14 residues. Germline V gene data show CDR1 as SGHTA and CDR2 as FQGNSA.

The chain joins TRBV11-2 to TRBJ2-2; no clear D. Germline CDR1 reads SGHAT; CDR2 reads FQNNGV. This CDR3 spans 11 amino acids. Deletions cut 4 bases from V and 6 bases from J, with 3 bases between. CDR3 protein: CASSSPGELFF. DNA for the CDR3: TGTGCCAGCAGCTCTCCCGGGGAGCTGTTTTTT.

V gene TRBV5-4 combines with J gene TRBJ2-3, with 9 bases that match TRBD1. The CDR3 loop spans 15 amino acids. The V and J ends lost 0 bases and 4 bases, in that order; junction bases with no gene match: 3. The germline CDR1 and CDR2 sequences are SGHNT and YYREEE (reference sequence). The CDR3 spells CASSLGGQGADTQYF. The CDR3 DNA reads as TGTGCCAGCAGCTTGGGGGGACAGGGTGCAGATACGCAGTATTTT.

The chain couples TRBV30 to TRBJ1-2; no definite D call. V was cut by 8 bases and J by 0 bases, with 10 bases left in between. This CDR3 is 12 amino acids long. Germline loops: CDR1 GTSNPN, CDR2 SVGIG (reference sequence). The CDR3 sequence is CAAPIPNYGYTF. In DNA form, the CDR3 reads TGTGCCGCCCCGATACCTAACTATGGCTACACCTTC.